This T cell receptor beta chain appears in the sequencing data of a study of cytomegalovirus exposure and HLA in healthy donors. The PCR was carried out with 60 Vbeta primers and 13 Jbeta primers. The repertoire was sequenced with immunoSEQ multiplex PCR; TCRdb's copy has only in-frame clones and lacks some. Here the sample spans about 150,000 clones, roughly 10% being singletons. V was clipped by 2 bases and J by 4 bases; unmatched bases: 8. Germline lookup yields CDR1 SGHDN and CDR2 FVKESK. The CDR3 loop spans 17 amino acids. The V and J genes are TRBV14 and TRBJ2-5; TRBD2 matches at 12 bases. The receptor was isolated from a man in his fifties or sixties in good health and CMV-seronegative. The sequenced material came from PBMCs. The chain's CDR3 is CASSQTALAGGLETQYF. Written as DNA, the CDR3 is TGTGCCAGCAGCCAAACCGCTCTAGCGGGGGGGCTAGAGACCCAGTACTTC.